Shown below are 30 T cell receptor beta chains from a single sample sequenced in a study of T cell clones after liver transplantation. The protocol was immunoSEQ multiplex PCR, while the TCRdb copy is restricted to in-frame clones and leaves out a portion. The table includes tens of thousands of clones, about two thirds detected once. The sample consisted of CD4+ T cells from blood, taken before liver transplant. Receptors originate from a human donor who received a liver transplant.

DNA for the CDR3: TGTGCCAGCAGCTTGGCAGGTAATGAGCAGTTCTTC. Encoded protein: CASSLAGNEQFF. This chain joins TRBV5-8 and TRBJ2-1; D not certain. Germline V CDR1 and CDR2: SGHTS, YDEGEE. The CDR3 is made up of 12 amino acids. V lost 0 bases, J lost 7 bases, and 5 bases lay in between.

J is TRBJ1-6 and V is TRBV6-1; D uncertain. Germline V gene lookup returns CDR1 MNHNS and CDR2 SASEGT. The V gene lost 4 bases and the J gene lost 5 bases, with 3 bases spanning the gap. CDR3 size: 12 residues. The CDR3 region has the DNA TGTGCCAGCAGTGGAGATAATTCACCCCTCCACTTT. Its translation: CASSGDNSPLHF.

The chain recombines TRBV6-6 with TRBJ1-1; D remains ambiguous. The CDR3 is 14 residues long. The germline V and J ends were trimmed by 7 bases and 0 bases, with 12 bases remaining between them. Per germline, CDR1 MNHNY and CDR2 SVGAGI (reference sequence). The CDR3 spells CASTPTGLNTEAFF. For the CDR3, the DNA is TGTGCCAGCACTCCGACTGGCCTGAACACTGAAGCTTTCTTT.

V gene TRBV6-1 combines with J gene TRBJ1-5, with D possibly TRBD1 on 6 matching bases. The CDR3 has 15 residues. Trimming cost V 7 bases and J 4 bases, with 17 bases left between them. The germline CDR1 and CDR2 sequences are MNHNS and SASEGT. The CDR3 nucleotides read TGTGCCAGCATCCTTTCACAGGGCCAGAATCAGCCCCAGCATTTT. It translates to CASILSQGQNQPQHF.

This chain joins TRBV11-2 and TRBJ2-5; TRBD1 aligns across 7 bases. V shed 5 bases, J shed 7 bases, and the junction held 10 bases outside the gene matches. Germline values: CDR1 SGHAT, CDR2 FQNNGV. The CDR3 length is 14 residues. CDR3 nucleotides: TGTGCCAGCAGCCTACTCAGGGGGTTCGGGACCCAGTACTTC. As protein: CASSLLRGFGTQYF.

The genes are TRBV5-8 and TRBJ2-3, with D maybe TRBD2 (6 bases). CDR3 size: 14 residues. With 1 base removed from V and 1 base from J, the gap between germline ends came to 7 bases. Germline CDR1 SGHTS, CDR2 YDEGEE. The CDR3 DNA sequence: TGTGCCAGCAGCTTGTCGGGGGGCACAGATACGCAGTATTTT. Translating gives CASSLSGGTDTQYF.

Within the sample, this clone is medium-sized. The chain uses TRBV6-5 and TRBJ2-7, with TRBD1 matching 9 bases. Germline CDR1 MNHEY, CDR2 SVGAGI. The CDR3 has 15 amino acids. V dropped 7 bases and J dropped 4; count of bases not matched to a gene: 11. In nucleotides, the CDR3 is TGTGCCAGCAAGCGAACAGGGGGCTTCGGTTACGAGCAGTACTTC. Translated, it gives CASKRTGGFGYEQYF.

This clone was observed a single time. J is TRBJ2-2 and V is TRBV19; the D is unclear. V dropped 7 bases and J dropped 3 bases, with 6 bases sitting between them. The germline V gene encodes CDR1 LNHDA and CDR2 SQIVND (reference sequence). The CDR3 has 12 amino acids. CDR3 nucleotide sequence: TGTGCCAGTAACGGGTACACCGGGGAGCTGTTTTTT. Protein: CASNGYTGELFF.

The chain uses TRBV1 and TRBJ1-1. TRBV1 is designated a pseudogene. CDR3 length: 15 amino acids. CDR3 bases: TGCACCAGCAGGGGAAACGGGGGTATGAACACTGAAGCTTTCTTT. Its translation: CTSRGNGGMNTEAFF.

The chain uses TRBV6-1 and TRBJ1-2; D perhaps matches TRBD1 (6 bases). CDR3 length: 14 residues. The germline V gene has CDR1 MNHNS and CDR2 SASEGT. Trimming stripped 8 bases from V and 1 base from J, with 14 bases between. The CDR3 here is CASRAQGLNYGYTF. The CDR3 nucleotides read TGTGCCAGCCGTGCACAGGGTCTTAACTATGGCTACACCTTC.

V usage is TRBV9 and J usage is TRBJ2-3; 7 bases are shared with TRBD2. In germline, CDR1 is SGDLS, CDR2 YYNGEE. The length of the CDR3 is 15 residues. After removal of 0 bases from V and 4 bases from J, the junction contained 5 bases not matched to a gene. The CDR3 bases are TGTGCCAGCAGCGTAGCCAGCGGGGTAGCAGATACGCAGTATTTT. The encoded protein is CASSVASGVADTQYF.

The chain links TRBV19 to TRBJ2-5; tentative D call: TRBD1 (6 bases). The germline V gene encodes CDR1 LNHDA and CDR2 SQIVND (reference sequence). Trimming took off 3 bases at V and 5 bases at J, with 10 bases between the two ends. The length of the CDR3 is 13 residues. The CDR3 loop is CASSIRQGETQYF. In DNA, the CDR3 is TGTGCCAGTAGTATTCGTCAGGGGGAGACCCAGTACTTC.

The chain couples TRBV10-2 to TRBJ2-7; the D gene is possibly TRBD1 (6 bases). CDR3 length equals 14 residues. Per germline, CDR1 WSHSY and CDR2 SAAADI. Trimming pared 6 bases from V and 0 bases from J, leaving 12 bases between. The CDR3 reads CASRGAGDSYEQYF. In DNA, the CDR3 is TGCGCCAGCAGGGGCGCAGGGGACTCCTACGAGCAGTACTTC.

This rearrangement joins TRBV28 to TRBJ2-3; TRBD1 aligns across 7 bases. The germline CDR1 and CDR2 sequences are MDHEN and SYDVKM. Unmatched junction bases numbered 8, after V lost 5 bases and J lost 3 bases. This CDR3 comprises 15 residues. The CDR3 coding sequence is TGTGCCAGCAGTGCGGCCGGGACAGCAACAGATACGCAGTATTTT. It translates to CASSAAGTATDTQYF.

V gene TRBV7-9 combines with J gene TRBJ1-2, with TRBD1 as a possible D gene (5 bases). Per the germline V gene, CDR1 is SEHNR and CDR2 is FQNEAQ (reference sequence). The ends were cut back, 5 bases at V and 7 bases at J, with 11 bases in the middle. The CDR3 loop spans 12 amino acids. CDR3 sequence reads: CASSTRDSGYTF. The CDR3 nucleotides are TGTGCCAGCAGCACTCGGGACTCTGGCTACACCTTC.

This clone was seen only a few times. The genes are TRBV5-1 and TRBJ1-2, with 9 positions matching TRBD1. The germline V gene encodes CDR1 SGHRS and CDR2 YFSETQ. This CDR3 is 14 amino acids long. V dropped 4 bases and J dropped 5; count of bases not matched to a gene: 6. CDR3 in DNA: TGCGCCAGCAGCGGGGACAGGGCTAGGTATGGCTACACCTTC. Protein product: CASSGDRARYGYTF.

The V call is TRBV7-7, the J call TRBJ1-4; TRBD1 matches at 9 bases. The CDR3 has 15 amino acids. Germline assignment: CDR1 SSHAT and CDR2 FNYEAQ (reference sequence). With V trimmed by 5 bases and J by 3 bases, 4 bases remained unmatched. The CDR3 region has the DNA TGTGCCAGCAGCAAGGACAGGGGCGCTAATGAAAAACTGTTTTTT. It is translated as CASSKDRGANEKLFF.

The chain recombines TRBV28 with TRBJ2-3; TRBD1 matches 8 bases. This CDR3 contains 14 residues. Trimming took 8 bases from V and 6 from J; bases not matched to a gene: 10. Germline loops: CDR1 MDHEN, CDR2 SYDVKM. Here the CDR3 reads CASWYTGGGDTQYF. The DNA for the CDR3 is TGTGCCAGCTGGTACACAGGGGGTGGCGATACGCAGTATTTT.

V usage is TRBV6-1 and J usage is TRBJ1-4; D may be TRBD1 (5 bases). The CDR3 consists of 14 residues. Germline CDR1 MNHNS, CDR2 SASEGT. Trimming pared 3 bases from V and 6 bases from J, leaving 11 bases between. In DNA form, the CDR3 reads TGTGCCAGCAGTGATTCAGGGCTTGATGAAAAACTGTTTTTT. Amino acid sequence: CASSDSGLDEKLFF.

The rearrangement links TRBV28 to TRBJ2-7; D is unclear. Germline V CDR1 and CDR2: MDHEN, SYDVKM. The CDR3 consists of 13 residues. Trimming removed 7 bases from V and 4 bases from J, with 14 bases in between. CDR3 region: CASKRGPRYEQYF. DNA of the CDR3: TGTGCCAGCAAGCGCGGTCCGCGGTACGAGCAGTACTTC.

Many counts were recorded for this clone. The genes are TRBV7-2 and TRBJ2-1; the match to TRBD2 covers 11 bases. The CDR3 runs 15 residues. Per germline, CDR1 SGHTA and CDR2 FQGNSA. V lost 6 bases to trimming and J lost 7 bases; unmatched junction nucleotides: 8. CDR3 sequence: CASRVSGGAGNEQFF. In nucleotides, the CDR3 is TGTGCCAGCAGAGTTAGCGGGGGGGCTGGGAATGAGCAGTTCTTC. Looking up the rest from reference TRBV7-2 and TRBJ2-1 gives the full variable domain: GAGVSQSPSNKVTEKGKDVELRCDPISGHTALYWYRQSLGQGLEFLIYFQGNSAPDKSGLPSDRFSAERTGGSVSTLTIQRTQQEDSAVYLCASRVSGGAGNEQFFGPGTRLTVL.

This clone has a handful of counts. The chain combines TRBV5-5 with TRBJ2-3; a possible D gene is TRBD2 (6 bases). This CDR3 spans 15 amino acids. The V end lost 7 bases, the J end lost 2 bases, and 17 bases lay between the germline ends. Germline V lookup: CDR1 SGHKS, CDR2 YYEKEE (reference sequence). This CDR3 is CASRGGGFATDTQYF. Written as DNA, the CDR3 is TGTGCCAGCCGGGGTGGGGGGTTCGCCACAGATACGCAGTATTTT. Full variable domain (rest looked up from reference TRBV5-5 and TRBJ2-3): DAGVTQSPTHLIKTRGQQVTLRCSPISGHKSVSWYQQVLGQGPQFIFQYYEKEERGRGNFPDRFSARQFPNYSSELNVNALLLGDSALYLCASRGGGFATDTQYFGPGTRLTVL.

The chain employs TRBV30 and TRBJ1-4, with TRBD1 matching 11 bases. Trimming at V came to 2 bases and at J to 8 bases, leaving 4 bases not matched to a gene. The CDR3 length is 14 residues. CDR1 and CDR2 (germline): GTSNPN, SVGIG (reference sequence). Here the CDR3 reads CAWSTGQGGEKLFF. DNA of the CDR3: TGTGCCTGGAGTACGGGACAGGGGGGCGAAAAACTGTTTTTT.

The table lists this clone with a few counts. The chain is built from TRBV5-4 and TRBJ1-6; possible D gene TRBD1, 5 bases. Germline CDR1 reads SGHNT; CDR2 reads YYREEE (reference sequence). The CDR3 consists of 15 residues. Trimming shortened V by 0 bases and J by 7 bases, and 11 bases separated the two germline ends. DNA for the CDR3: TGTGCCAGCAGCTTGGCAGGGAACAGGAATTCACCCCTCCACTTT. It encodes CASSLAGNRNSPLHF.

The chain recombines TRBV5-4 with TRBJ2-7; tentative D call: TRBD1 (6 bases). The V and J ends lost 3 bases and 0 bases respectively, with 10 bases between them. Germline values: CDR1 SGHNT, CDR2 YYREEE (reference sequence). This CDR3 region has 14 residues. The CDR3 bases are TGTGCCAGCAGCTCCCAGGGGAGCTCCTACGAGCAGTACTTC. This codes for CASSSQGSSYEQYF.

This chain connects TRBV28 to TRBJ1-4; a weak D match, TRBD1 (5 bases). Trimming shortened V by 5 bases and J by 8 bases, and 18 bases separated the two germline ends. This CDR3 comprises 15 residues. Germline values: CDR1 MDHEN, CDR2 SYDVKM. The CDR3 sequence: CASSDRAGNMEKLFF. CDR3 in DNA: TGTGCCAGCAGTGATCGGGCAGGGAATATGGAAAAACTGTTTTTT.

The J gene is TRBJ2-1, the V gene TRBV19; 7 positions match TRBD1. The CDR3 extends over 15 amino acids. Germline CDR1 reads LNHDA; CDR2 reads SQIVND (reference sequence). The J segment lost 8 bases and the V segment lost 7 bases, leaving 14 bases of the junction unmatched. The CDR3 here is CASNPKSQGWDEQFF. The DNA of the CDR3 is TGTGCCAGTAACCCTAAGTCACAGGGGTGGGATGAGCAGTTCTTC.

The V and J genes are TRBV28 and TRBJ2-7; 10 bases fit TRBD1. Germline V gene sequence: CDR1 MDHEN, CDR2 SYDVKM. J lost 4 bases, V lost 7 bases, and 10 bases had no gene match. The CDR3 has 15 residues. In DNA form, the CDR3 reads TGTGCCAGCATTGACAGGGGGCAGATACGATACGAGCAGTACTTC. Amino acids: CASIDRGQIRYEQYF.

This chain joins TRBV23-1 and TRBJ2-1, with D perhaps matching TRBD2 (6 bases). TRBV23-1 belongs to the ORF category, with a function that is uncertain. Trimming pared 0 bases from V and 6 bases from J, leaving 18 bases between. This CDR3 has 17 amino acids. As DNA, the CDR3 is TGCGCCAGCAGTCAATCGGCAGTTCGGCGGGGCCTCAATGAGCAGTTCTTC. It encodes CASSQSAVRRGLNEQFF.

This CDR3 is CASTGTGVNGYTF. The CDR3 coding sequence is TGTGCCAGCACGGGGACAGGGGTGAATGGCTACACCTTC. J is TRBJ1-2 and V is TRBV2, with TRBD1 matching over 10 bases. This CDR3 has 13 amino acids. V dropped 7 bases and J dropped 6; count of bases not matched to a gene: 5. The germline V gene encodes CDR1 SNHLY and CDR2 FYNNEI. The full variable domain, in which reference TRBV2 and TRBJ1-2 provide the parts outside the CDR3, is EPEVTQTPSHQVTQMGQEVILRCVPISNHLYFYWYRQILGQKVEFLVSFYNNEISEKSEIFDDQFSVERPDGSNFTLKIRSTKLEDSAMYFCASTGTGVNGYTFGSGTRLTVV.